This T cell receptor (beta chain) was documented in a study of T cells in women clearing cervical HPV infection. The wider study: Blood came at first lesion visit for cases, post-clearance for controls.

Dot-blot hybridization genotyped cervical HPV amplified with MY09/MY11 PCR. Clones were sequenced by immunoSEQ multiplex PCR, and TCRdb holds only the in-frame ones, with some missing. The sample shows 45,000 to 55,000 clones, and around 1.6% sits with its ten largest clones. Sequencing was carried out using blood buffy coat. This TCR was sampled from a woman aged 18 to 69 with a cervical HPV16 infection that either progressed to CIN3+ or cleared (not recorded which).

This CDR3 is CASSEAGTGNYGYTF. CDR3 DNA, as far as it was read: TGTGCCAGCAGTGAAGCGGGGACAGGGAACTATGGC. The rearrangement uses TRBV6-1 and TRBJ1-2, with 9 bases fitting TRBD1. The read ends 3 residues shy of where the CDR3 ends; the end is completed using the germline J gene. Germline lookup yields CDR1 MNHNS and CDR2 SASEGT. This CDR3 is 15 amino acids long. Trimming cost V 0 bases and J 2 bases; bases outside gene matches: 1.